This TCR beta chain is drawn from a study of regulatory dendritic cells for organ transplantation (dated by TCRdb to the late 2010s). For the wider study: The TCRbeta repertoires of sorted naive and memory CD4+ and CD8+ T cells were sequenced before and after allostimulation with regulatory or mature dendritic cells.

TCRbeta CDR3 regions were amplified by multiplexed two-step PCR using Vbeta-specific forward primers and Jbeta-specific reverse primers. TCRbeta libraries were sequenced on an Illumina instrument through the immunoSEQ service. The published analysis was carried out like this. IMGT annotation was used to assign V, D and J genes, and synthetic CDR3 analogues were used to correct the counts for multiplex PCR bias. Repertoire clonality was computed in the immunoSEQ Analyzer as one minus normalized Shannon entropy. Fisher's exact test with Benjamini-Hochberg false discovery rate control was used to define clonal expansion, with two-tailed P<0.01. The source is immuneACCESS, and TCRdb retained only in-frame sequences with V and J called. Part of the clones is not carried over; for the studies checked, unresolved V genes explain less than half of this, and the remainder is unexplained. The V and J calls and the clone size are those of that table, but D and trimming were determined from the DNA. In this sample the table shows roughly 27,000 clones, less than 85% of which occur a single time. The top ten clonotypes cover 0.4% of the sample.

Details on this clone: What antigen it recognizes has not been identified. Base qualities are not recorded, but no much larger clone differs from it by a single base.

FACS was used to sort CD4+ or CD8+ cells into naive T cells, defined as CD45RA+, and memory T cells, defined as CD45RO+. T cells for TCR sequencing came from a couple of healthy control subjects. Unstimulated sorted T cell subsets served as baseline controls for the mixed lymphocyte reactions. The Qiagen DNeasy Blood & Tissue Kit was used to extract genomic DNA. Trimming takes 1 base off V and 5 bases off J; junction bases not matched to a gene: 13. The CDR3 sequence holds 17 residues, the cysteine and phenylalanine included. Just CDR3 DNA is preserved here, 51 bases in frame from base 1. Reading the germline V gene gives CDR1 SGHAT and CDR2 FQNNGV. Beyond this particular receptor, the publication reports: Of the resting subsets, memory CD8+ T cells had the largest number of alloreactive TCR clonotypes. Repertoires were highly diverse in naive CD4+ and CD8+ T cells, less diverse in memory cells, and most oligoclonal in memory CD8+ cells. The authors pointed out considerable heterogeneity between individuals in the alloreactive memory CD8+ T cell pool, and only a couple of subjects were sequenced. Expansion of memory CD8+ clones was induced by allostimulation in both subjects, but more limited expansion appeared to be induced by regulatory dendritic cells than by mature dendritic cells.

Sequenced material: naive CD8+ T cells from blood. The cell subset or site label of this sample denotes: CD45RA+ naive T cells. The sequence links TRBV11-2 to TRBJ2-7, and 8 bases in between align with TRBD2. The receptor comes from a human donor in good health. The CDR3 region has the sequence CASSLGHARSGGDEQYF. The nucleotide sequence is given as TGTGCCAGCAGCTTAGGCCACGCGAGGAGCGGGGGAGACGAGCAGTACTTC.